Listed below are T cell receptor beta chains from one sample, sequenced in a study of early stage breast cancer tumors. Clones were sequenced by immunoSEQ multiplex PCR, and TCRdb holds only the in-frame ones, with some missing. The table shows roughly 30,000 clones, with roughly four fifths occurring only once. The sequencing input was breast tumor tissue. The receptors here all came from a person under 45 with breast cancer. CDR3s include the opening cysteine and the closing phenylalanine or tryptophan. A D gene is named only where the DNA matches it firmly. Clone size, where shown, is once, few, many, or a class for clones that have expanded.

v_call	j_call	clone_size	d_call	cdr3_aa	cdr3_nt
TRBV6-1	TRBJ2-7	-	-	CASVTGIYEQYF	TGTGCCAGCGTAACAGGGATCTACGAGCAGTACTTC
TRBV20-1	TRBJ2-7	-	-	CSATTHREQYF	TGCAGTGCTACAACTCACAGGGAGCAGTACTTC
TRBV7-2	TRBJ1-2	-	TRBD1	CASNRQGQGGYTF	TGTGCCAGCAACCGACAGGGTCAAGGTGGCTACACCTTC
TRBV7-2	TRBJ1-3	-	-	CASTFDSLGNTIYF	TGTGCCAGCACCTTCGACAGCCTCGGAAACACCATATATTTT
TRBV6-5	TRBJ1-5	-	-	CASSYRQYSNQPQHF	TGTGCCAGCAGTTACAGACAGTATAGCAATCAGCCCCAGCATTTT
TRBV19	TRBJ2-5	-	TRBD1	CASSNRDRGRGETQYF	TGTGCCAGTAGTAACCGCGACAGGGGGCGCGGAGAGACCCAGTACTTC
TRBV30	TRBJ2-5	few	-	CAWSVEASEETQYF	TGTGCCTGGAGTGTAGAAGCTAGCGAGGAGACCCAGTACTTC
TRBV5-1	TRBJ2-5	-	-	CASSLEGKNQETQYF	TGCGCCAGCAGCTTGGAAGGCAAAAACCAAGAGACCCAGTACTTC
TRBV7-2	TRBJ2-7	-	-	CASSPPAPGQYF	TGTGCCAGCAGCCCCCCGGCCCCGGGGCAGTACTTC
TRBV4-1	TRBJ1-1	few	-	CASSQESGTLNTEAFF	TGCGCCAGCAGCCAAGAAAGCGGGACCTTGAACACTGAAGCTTTCTTT
TRBV5-6	TRBJ2-1	-	TRBD2	CASATTGLAVAEQFF	TGTGCCAGCGCGACGACCGGACTAGCGGTCGCTGAGCAGTTCTTC
TRBV27	TRBJ1-2	-	-	CASSHRSGEAGYTF	TGTGCCAGCAGTCACCGTTCAGGGGAGGCTGGCTACACCTTC
TRBV30	TRBJ1-5	-	-	CAWGISGSNQPQHF	TGTGCCTGGGGGATCTCTGGTAGCAATCAGCCCCAGCATTTT
TRBV5-5	TRBJ2-1	-	TRBD2	CASSRPGTNSYNEQFF	TGTGCCAGCAGCCGCCCCGGGACTAACTCCTACAATGAGCAGTTCTTC
TRBV2	TRBJ2-7	-	TRBD2	CAGGLAASYEQYF	TGTGCCGGAGGACTAGCGGCGTCCTACGAGCAGTACTTC
TRBV30	TRBJ1-1	few	TRBD1	CAWSEPHRGVPEAFF	TGTGCCTGGAGTGAACCCCACAGGGGGGTCCCTGAAGCTTTCTTT
TRBV6-6	TRBJ2-2	-	TRBD1	CASTQGQVRPGELFF	TGTGCCAGCACTCAAGGACAGGTCAGGCCCGGGGAGCTGTTTTTT
TRBV4-1	TRBJ2-1	-	-	CASSQPRWVRSYNEQFF	TGCGCCAGCAGCCAGCCCCGGTGGGTTAGGTCCTACAATGAGCAGTTCTTC
TRBV27	TRBJ1-5	-	-	CASSPRTANQPQHF	TGTGCCAGCAGTCCTCGGACAGCTAATCAGCCCCAGCATTTT
TRBV2	TRBJ1-2	few	-	CASIRAGVSHGYTF	TGTGCCAGCATAAGGGCCGGAGTCTCCCATGGCTACACCTTC
TRBV5-1	TRBJ2-1	-	TRBD2	CASRGKGTSGYNEQFF	TGCGCCAGCAGGGGGAAAGGGACTAGCGGATACAATGAGCAGTTCTTC
TRBV6-1	TRBJ1-4	once	TRBD1	CASSEAFSGTVGEKLFF	TGTGCCAGCAGTGAAGCTTTCTCCGGGACAGTGGGTGAAAAACTGTTTTTT
TRBV4-1	TRBJ1-4	-	-	CASSRGSRTNEKLFF	TGCGCCAGCAGCCGAGGCTCGAGAACTAATGAAAAACTGTTTTTT
TRBV13	TRBJ2-7	-	-	CASSSDRNYEQYF	TGTGCCAGCAGCTCCGACAGAAACTACGAGCAGTACTTC
TRBV11-3	TRBJ2-1	once	-	CASSQSQHNEQFF	TGTGCCAGCAGCCAAAGCCAGCACAATGAGCAGTTCTTC
TRBV5-1	TRBJ2-7	-	-	CASSLTGDSYEQYF	TGCGCCAGCAGCTTGACCGGAGATTCCTACGAGCAGTACTTC
TRBV6-1	TRBJ2-5	-	-	CASSELTDGETQYF	TGTGCCAGCAGTGAATTAACGGACGGGGAGACCCAGTACTTC
TRBV4-2	TRBJ2-5	-	-	CASSLSSPGTETQYF	TGTGCCAGCAGCCTAAGTTCCCCAGGGACGGAGACCCAGTACTTC
TRBV2	TRBJ2-4	-	-	CASSVSKNIQYF	TGTGCCAGCAGTGTTAGCAAAAACATTCAGTACTTC
TRBV7-9	TRBJ2-3	-	-	CASSLGTANTDTQYF	TGTGCCAGCAGCTTAGGTACAGCCAACACAGATACGCAGTATTTT
TRBV19	TRBJ2-3	-	TRBD2	CASSSAAPSTAATSGSSYF	TGTGCCAGTAGTAGCGCAGCTCCCTCAACCGCCGCGACTAGCGGGAGTTCTTATTTT
TRBV5-1	TRBJ1-2	-	TRBD1	CASSLSGQGFDYTF	TGCGCCAGCAGCCTATCGGGACAGGGATTCGACTACACCTTC
TRBV11-2	TRBJ2-2	-	-	CASSLNGPPGELFF	TGTGCCAGCAGCTTAAACGGGCCCCCCGGGGAGCTGTTTTTT
TRBV4-2	TRBJ2-3	-	-	CASSQALSRVTDTQYF	TGTGCCAGCAGCCAAGCCCTTAGTAGGGTCACAGATACGCAGTATTTT
TRBV7-3	TRBJ2-3	-	TRBD2	CASSLRGLAEGGTDTQYF	TGTGCCAGCAGCTTAAGGGGACTAGCGGAGGGGGGAACAGATACGCAGTATTTT
TRBV19	TRBJ2-2	few	-	CASSPNTGVTGELFF	TGTGCCAGTAGTCCGAATACCGGAGTCACCGGGGAGCTGTTTTTT
TRBV11-3	TRBJ2-2	-	-	CASSLDQGGTRNTGELFF	TGTGCCAGCAGCTTAGACCAAGGTGGGACACGAAACACCGGGGAGCTGTTTTTT
TRBV20-1	TRBJ2-3	few	-	CSAPRGETQYF	TGCAGTGCCCCCAGGGGGGAGACGCAGTATTTT
TRBV2	TRBJ2-2	-	-	CATRGPGTGELFF	TGTGCCACCCGGGGCCCCGGCACCGGGGAGCTGTTTTTT
TRBV4-2	TRBJ1-5	-	TRBD1	CASSQGQGINQPQHF	TGTGCCAGCAGCCAAGGACAGGGGATCAATCAGCCCCAGCATTTT
TRBV18	TRBJ2-1	-	TRBD2	CASSPQGLAGGNEQFF	TGTGCCAGCTCACCCCAGGGACTAGCGGGAGGAAATGAGCAGTTCTTC
TRBV6-5	TRBJ2-4	-	-	CASSYGGQRGKNIQYF	TGTGCCAGCAGTTACGGAGGACAGAGAGGGAAAAACATTCAGTACTTC
TRBV11-3	TRBJ2-6	-	-	CASSPGAGANVLTF	TGTGCCAGCAGCCCGGGGGCGGGGGCCAACGTCCTGACTTTC
TRBV11-2	TRBJ2-5	-	-	CASSLAQRLQETQYF	TGTGCCAGCAGCTTAGCCCAGCGCCTCCAAGAGACCCAGTACTTC
TRBV28	TRBJ1-2	-	-	CASSLGYAGYTF	TGTGCCAGCAGTTTAGGGTACGCGGGCTACACCTTC
TRBV7-9	TRBJ2-7	once	-	CASSLEQGVNEQYF	TGTGCCAGCAGCTTAGAACAGGGTGTTAACGAGCAGTACTTC
TRBV6-5	TRBJ1-2	-	TRBD1	CASSFDRGQGGYTF	TGTGCCAGCAGTTTCGACAGGGGGCAGGGTGGCTACACCTTC
TRBV27	TRBJ1-2	-	TRBD1	CASSLSDREDGYTF	TGTGCCAGCAGTTTATCGGACAGGGAGGATGGCTACACCTTC
TRBV20-1	TRBJ2-7	-	-	CSAAQGNEQYF	TGCAGTGCTGCACAGGGTAACGAGCAGTACTTC
TRBV30	TRBJ2-6	-	-	CAWSVGGSGANVLTF	TGTGCCTGGAGTGTAGGTGGGTCTGGGGCCAACGTCCTGACTTTC
TRBV7-9	TRBJ1-5	-	TRBD1	CASSLGQGTSNQPQHF	TGTGCCAGCAGCTTAGGACAGGGCACGAGCAATCAGCCCCAGCATTTT
TRBV12-5	TRBJ2-1	few	-	CASGLVLGDLGNEQFF	TGTGCTAGTGGTTTGGTACTTGGAGACCTCGGCAATGAGCAGTTCTTC
TRBV2	TRBJ1-4	-	-	CASSATSTTNEKLFF	TGTGCCAGCAGTGCGACGTCCACAACTAATGAAAAACTGTTTTTT
TRBV7-9	TRBJ1-1	-	-	CASSLGVAGTEAFF	TGTGCCAGCAGCTTAGGCGTGGCGGGCACTGAAGCTTTCTTT
TRBV6-5	TRBJ1-6	few	TRBD1	CASKGRQGNYSPLHF	TGTGCCAGCAAGGGGCGACAGGGGAATTATTCACCCCTCCACTTT